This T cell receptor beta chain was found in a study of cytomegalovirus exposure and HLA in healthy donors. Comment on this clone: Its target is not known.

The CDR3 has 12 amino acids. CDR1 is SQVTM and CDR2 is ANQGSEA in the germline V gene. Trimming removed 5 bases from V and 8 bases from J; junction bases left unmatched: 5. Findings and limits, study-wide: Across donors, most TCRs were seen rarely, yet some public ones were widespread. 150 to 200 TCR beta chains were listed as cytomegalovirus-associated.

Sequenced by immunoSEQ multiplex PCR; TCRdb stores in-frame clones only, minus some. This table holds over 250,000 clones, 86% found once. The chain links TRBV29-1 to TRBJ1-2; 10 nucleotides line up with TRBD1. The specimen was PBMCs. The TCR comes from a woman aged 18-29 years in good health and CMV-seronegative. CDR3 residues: CSVSTGGEGYTF. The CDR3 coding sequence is TGCAGCGTTTCGACAGGGGGCGAGGGCTACACCTTC.